This TCR beta chain emerged from a study of beta chain features in type 1 diabetes. The overall study: Across all samples, some 110 million sorted cells were examined.

Isolated RNA was reverse transcribed in full, so expressed TCRB transcripts were sequenced. This table comes from immunoSEQ multiplex PCR, and its TCRdb copy is limited to in-frame clones, with some not included. This repertoire shows about 290,000 clones, roughly 8% found once; its top ten account for roughly 1%. Study-level results: Patients with type 1 diabetes showed fewer VDJ junction insertions and more deletions.

This clone was counted only a few times. Antigen unknown. The CDR3 is 15 amino acids. The V gene end was trimmed by 5 bases and the J gene end by 1 base; junction bases not matched to a gene: 1. From germline, CDR1 is MNHEY and CDR2 SMNVEV (reference sequence). Sequencing was carried out using central memory CD4+ T cells from blood. The clonotype originates from a woman aged 18 to 35 in good health. The chain employs TRBV27 and TRBJ2-6; TRBD1 agrees at 8 bases. CDR3 DNA sequence: TGTGCCAGCAGTACAGGGGGGTCTGGGGCCAACGTCCTGACTTTC. This gives the protein CASSTGGSGANVLTF. The full variable domain, in which reference TRBV27 and TRBJ2-6 provide the parts outside the CDR3, is EAQVTQNPRYLITVTGKKLTVTCSQNMNHEYMSWYRQDPGLGLRQIYYSMNVEVTDKGDVPEGYKVSRKEKRNFPLILESPSPNQTSLYFCASSTGGSGANVLTFGAGSRLTVL.